Below, 23 T cell receptor beta chains from the same sample are listed, as sequenced in a study of T cell clones after liver transplantation. Libraries were prepared by immunoSEQ multiplex PCR; TCRdb keeps only in-frame clonotypes and omits some of them. This sample yields 45,000 to 55,000 clones, of which about 88% are seen a single time; about 8.9% belongs to the top ten. The sample was CD4+ T cells from blood, taken before liver transplant. Receptor source: a human donor who received a liver transplant.

This clone occurred a few times. CDR3 loop: CAWSAMGPRADTQYF. CDR3 nucleotide sequence: TGTGCCTGGAGTGCTATGGGACCTCGGGCAGATACGCAGTATTTT. The gene calls are TRBV30 and TRBJ2-3; possibly TRBD1 or TRBD2 for D (5 bases each). Per germline, CDR1 GTSNPN and CDR2 SVGIG (reference sequence). Trimming pared 1 base from V and 4 bases from J, leaving 15 bases between. The CDR3 runs 15 residues.

V usage is TRBV7-2 and J usage is TRBJ1-2; D call uncertain. V gave up 3 bases and J gave up 3 bases, with 8 bases separating them. Germline assignment: CDR1 SGHTA and CDR2 FQGNSA. The CDR3 has 13 residues. The CDR3 sequence is CASSLDGDYGYTF. CDR3 bases: TGTGCCAGCAGCTTGGACGGGGACTATGGCTACACCTTC.

This chain uses TRBV6-1 with TRBJ2-5; TRBD2 matches at 8 bases. The germline gives CDR1 MNHNS, CDR2 SASEGT. V trimming: 8 bases; J trimming: 4 bases; junction bases outside the gene matches: 12. The CDR3 runs 15 residues. The CDR3 DNA is TGTGCCAGCGGACCCGGCGGGGGGCGACGAGAGACCCAGTACTTC. It is translated as CASGPGGGRRETQYF.

J is TRBJ1-1 and V is TRBV28, with D perhaps matching TRBD1 (5 bases). This CDR3 is 13 amino acids long. The germline V gene has CDR1 MDHEN and CDR2 SYDVKM. The V gene lost 2 bases and the J gene lost 7 bases, with 11 bases spanning the gap. CDR3 in DNA: TGTGCCAGCAGTTTACGGGGCCAGGTTGAAGCTTTCTTT. Translated, it gives CASSLRGQVEAFF. Supplemented by reference TRBV28 and TRBJ1-1, the full variable domain reads DVKVTQSSRYLVKRTGEKVFLECVQDMDHENMFWYRQDPGLGLRLIYFSYDVKMKEKGDIPEGYSVSREKKERFSLILESASTNQTSMYLCASSLRGQVEAFFGQGTRLTVV.

The V gene is TRBV28, the J gene TRBJ2-1; D is unclear. Per germline, CDR1 MDHEN and CDR2 SYDVKM. CDR3 length equals 11 residues. Trimming took 6 bases from V and 5 from J, leaving 5 bases between them. DNA for the CDR3: TGTGCCAGCAGCCGGAACAATGAGCAGTTCTTC. Protein: CASSRNNEQFF.

The rearrangement links TRBV6-5 to TRBJ2-7; a possible D gene is TRBD1 (6 bases). The length of the CDR3 is 12 residues. Germline-derived CDR1 and CDR2 are MNHEY and SVGAGI. V lost 5 bases, J lost 6 bases, and 11 bases lay in between. The CDR3 nucleotides read TGTGCCAGCAGTCCAACAGGGTTCGAGCAGTACTTC. Translation: CASSPTGFEQYF.

V and J are TRBV13 and TRBJ1-1, with D uncertain. Germline-derived CDR1 and CDR2 are PRHDT and FYEKMQ (reference sequence). This CDR3 is built from 12 residues. V lost 7 bases and J 2 bases, leaving 8 bases between the germline ends. CDR3 sequence (DNA): TGTGCCAGCAACAGACGTAACACTGAAGCTTTCTTT. Translating gives CASNRRNTEAFF.

The rearrangement uses TRBV29-1 and TRBJ2-3, with D possibly TRBD2 on 5 matching bases. V dropped 3 bases and J dropped 1 base, with 11 bases sitting between them. CDR3 length: 14 residues. The germline CDR1 and CDR2 sequences are SQVTM and ANQGSEA. This CDR3 reads CSVDPGTRTDTQYF. The CDR3 DNA reads as TGCAGCGTTGATCCGGGAACCCGCACAGATACGCAGTATTTT.

V usage is TRBV18 and J usage is TRBJ1-4; D is uncertain. CDR1 KGHSH and CDR2 LQKENI come from the germline V gene. The CDR3 is made up of 14 amino acids. V lost 2 bases, J lost 5 bases, and 9 bases lay in between. The CDR3 bases are TGTGCCAGCTCACCAGAACGGGTCAATGAAAAACTGTTTTTT. Its protein is CASSPERVNEKLFF.

The chain employs TRBV4-1 and TRBJ1-6; 8 bases are a match to TRBD1. The CDR3 extends over 17 amino acids. J lost 4 bases, V lost 1 base, and 6 bases had no gene match. CDR1 is MGHRA, CDR2 YSYEKL, per germline. The CDR3 loop is CASSQVLGQAYNSPLHF. CDR3 in DNA: TGCGCCAGCAGCCAAGTCCTGGGACAGGCTTATAATTCACCCCTCCACTTT.

Ten or more counts support this clone. The chain links TRBV7-2 to TRBJ2-2, with D perhaps assigned TRBD1 or TRBD2 (6 bases each). The V end was cut by 4 bases, the J end by 2 bases, with 8 bases between. Germline V gene data show CDR1 as SGHTA and CDR2 as FQGNSA. This CDR3 comprises 14 residues. For the CDR3, the DNA is TGTGCCAGCAGCTGGGGGGCTAACACCGGGGAGCTGTTTTTT. Translating it yields CASSWGANTGELFF.

The chain links TRBV7-2 to TRBJ2-5, with 11 bases aligning to TRBD2. Germline CDR1 is SGHTA and CDR2 is FQGNSA. The length of the CDR3 is 15 residues. Trimming at V came to 5 bases and at J to 5 bases, leaving 7 bases not matched to a gene. CDR3 bases: TGTGCCAGCAGCATTAGCGGGGGGGCAGACGAGACCCAGTACTTC. This gives the protein CASSISGGADETQYF.

The J gene is TRBJ2-3, the V gene TRBV19; D is uncertain. Germline V CDR1 and CDR2: LNHDA, SQIVND (reference sequence). The V and J ends lost 5 bases and 4 bases respectively, with 10 bases between them. The CDR3 is 13 residues long. The CDR3 nucleotides read TGTGCCAGTAGTTTCGTGGTCCCAGATACGCAGTATTTT. Its protein is CASSFVVPDTQYF.

V is TRBV7-9 and J is TRBJ2-7, with D possibly TRBD2 on 6 matching bases. V gave up 1 base and J gave up 3 bases, with 13 bases separating them. The CDR3 runs 15 residues. Germline-derived CDR1 and CDR2 are SEHNR and FQNEAQ (reference sequence). DNA of the CDR3: TGTGCCAGCAGCTTAGTCGGGGGTCGGGTCTACGAGCAGTACTTC. It encodes CASSLVGGRVYEQYF.

The chain employs TRBV30 and TRBJ2-3; no definite D call. V shed 2 bases and J shed 5 bases, with 14 bases lying between them. Germline lookup yields CDR1 GTSNPN and CDR2 SVGIG (reference sequence). The CDR3 is made up of 14 amino acids. In nucleotides, the CDR3 is TGTGCCTGGAGTCACCCTGGAAGCCGAGATACGCAGTATTTT. It yields the protein CAWSHPGSRDTQYF.

The gene calls are TRBV6-6 and TRBJ1-1, with D perhaps matching TRBD1 (6 bases). The CDR3 has 14 amino acids. V lost 6 bases, J lost 0 bases, and 11 bases lay in between. Germline CDR1 MNHNY, CDR2 SVGAGI (reference sequence). Here the CDR3 DNA reads TGTGCCAGCAGGGTCCAGGGGTTGAACACTGAAGCTTTCTTT. Its translation is CASRVQGLNTEAFF.

This clone was seen a single time. The chain couples TRBV7-2 to TRBJ1-4; D call uncertain. The germline gives CDR1 SGHTA, CDR2 FQGNSA. V gave up 5 bases and J gave up 6 bases, with 7 bases separating them. This CDR3 contains 12 residues. The CDR3 region is CASSLPYEKLFF. CDR3 coding DNA: TGTGCCAGCAGCCTCCCTTATGAAAAACTGTTTTTT.

The chain employs TRBV2 and TRBJ2-1; 10 bases are shared with TRBD2. The germline gives CDR1 SNHLY, CDR2 FYNNEI. This CDR3 is built from 14 residues. The trim removed 10 bases at V and 1 base at J, leaving 4 bases unmatched. The CDR3: CATTSGASYNEQFF. The CDR3 nucleotides read TGTGCCACCACTAGCGGGGCATCCTACAATGAGCAGTTCTTC.

The V call is TRBV5-4, the J call TRBJ2-3; TRBD1 aligns across 8 bases. V dropped 4 bases and J dropped 7; count of bases not matched to a gene: 8. The CDR3 consists of 14 residues. CDR1 and CDR2 (germline): SGHNT, YYREEE (reference sequence). The CDR3, as DNA: TGTGCCAGCAGCACACAGGGGGTATGGAATACGCAGTATTTT. This gives the protein CASSTQGVWNTQYF. The full variable domain, in which reference TRBV5-4 and TRBJ2-3 provide the parts outside the CDR3, is ETGVTQSPTHLIKTRGQQVTLRCSSQSGHNTVSWYQQALGQGPQFIFQYYREEENGRGNFPPRFSGLQFPNYSSELNVNALELDDSALYLCASSTQGVWNTQYFGPGTRLTVL.

This chain connects TRBV5-8 to TRBJ2-5; TRBD2 matches at 7 bases. Germline V gives CDR1 SGHTS, CDR2 YDEGEE. Trimming took 0 bases from V and 5 from J; bases not matched to a gene: 1. The length of the CDR3 is 13 residues. The CDR3 here is CASSLVGRETQYF. The CDR3 DNA reads as TGTGCCAGCAGCTTGGTCGGGAGGGAGACCCAGTACTTC. Looking up the rest from reference TRBV5-8 and TRBJ2-5 gives the full variable domain: EAGVTQSPTHLIKTRGQQATLRCSPISGHTSVYWYQQALGLGLQFLLWYDEGEERNRGNFPPRFSGRQFPNYSSELNVNALELEDSALYLCASSLVGRETQYFGPGTRLLVL.

The chain employs TRBV7-2 and TRBJ2-5; D unclear. V lost 7 bases and J lost 4, with 16 bases in between. Per germline, CDR1 SGHTA and CDR2 FQGNSA. The CDR3 has 14 amino acids. CDR3 sequence reads: CASTKLGFGETQYF. The CDR3 bases are TGTGCCAGCACCAAATTAGGGTTCGGAGAGACCCAGTACTTC.

The chain employs TRBV18 and TRBJ2-5; 14 positions agree with TRBD2. Germline-derived CDR1 and CDR2 are KGHSH and LQKENI. This CDR3 contains 15 residues. V dropped 3 bases and J dropped 3; count of bases not matched to a gene: 0. The DNA for the CDR3 is TGTGCCAGCTCACCGGGACTAGCGGGAGAAGAGACCCAGTACTTC. This translates into CASSPGLAGEETQYF.

This clone was seen more than once but under ten times. The junction differs from germline at one of its ends, possibly a read error. J is TRBJ2-7 and V is TRBV5-1; 10 bases are a match to TRBD2. The germline CDR1 and CDR2 sequences are SGHRS and YFSETQ. The CDR3 runs to 12 residues. The CDR3 loop is CASRLAGSHPSF. The CDR3 DNA follows: TGCGCCAGCAGACTAGCGGGATCTCATCCATCCTTC. Full variable domain (missing parts from reference TRBV5-1 and TRBJ2-7): KAGVTQTPRYLIKTRGQQVTLSCSPISGHRSVSWYQQTPGQGLQFLFEYFSETQRNKGNFPGRFSGRQFSNSRSEMNVSTLELGDSALYLCASRLAGSHPSFGPGTRLTVT.